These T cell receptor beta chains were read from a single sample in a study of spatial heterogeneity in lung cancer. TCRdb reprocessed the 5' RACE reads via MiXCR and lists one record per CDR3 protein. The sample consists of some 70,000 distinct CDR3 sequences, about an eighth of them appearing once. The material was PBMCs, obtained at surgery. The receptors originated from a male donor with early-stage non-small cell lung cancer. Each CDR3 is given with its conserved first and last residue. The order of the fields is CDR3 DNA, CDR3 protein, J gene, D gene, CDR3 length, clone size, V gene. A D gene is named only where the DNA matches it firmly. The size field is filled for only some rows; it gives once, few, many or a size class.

CDR3 DNA: TGTGCCTGGAGCCCCCCTATTACCTACGAGCAGTACTTC
CDR3 protein: CAWSPPITYEQYF
J gene: TRBJ2-7
D gene: NA
CDR3 length: 13
clone size: few
V gene: TRBV30

CDR3 DNA: TGTGCCAGCAGCACTACAGGGGGCACAGATACGCAGTATTTT
CDR3 protein: CASSTTGGTDTQYF
J gene: TRBJ2-3
D gene: TRBD1
CDR3 length: 14
clone size: NA
V gene: TRBV7-8

CDR3 DNA: TGTGCCTTCGGCCGGGTCACTGAAGCTTTCTTT
CDR3 protein: CAFGRVTEAFF
J gene: TRBJ1-1
D gene: NA
CDR3 length: 11
clone size: NA
V gene: TRBV30

CDR3 DNA: TGTGCCAGCAGCCCACAGGGGTTCCACGAGCAGTACTTC
CDR3 protein: CASSPQGFHEQYF
J gene: TRBJ2-7
D gene: TRBD1
CDR3 length: 13
clone size: few
V gene: TRBV6-5

CDR3 DNA: TGTGCCAGCAGTCTACTAGGAGGGAGTGCGGCTGAGCAGTTCTTC
CDR3 protein: CASSLLGGSAAEQFF
J gene: TRBJ2-1
D gene: NA
CDR3 length: 15
clone size: NA
V gene: TRBV6-5

CDR3 DNA: TGCAGCGTTGAAGGGGTCAGTTTCTCCTACAATGAGCAGTTCTTC
CDR3 protein: CSVEGVSFSYNEQFF
J gene: TRBJ2-1
D gene: NA
CDR3 length: 15
clone size: many
V gene: TRBV29-1

CDR3 DNA: TGTGCCACCTCCCCAGAGCCGAACAATGAGCAGTTCTTC
CDR3 protein: CATSPEPNNEQFF
J gene: TRBJ2-1
D gene: NA
CDR3 length: 13
clone size: NA
V gene: TRBV10-3

CDR3 DNA: TGTGCCAGCAGTTCGACAGGGTCCAATCAGCCCCAGCATTTT
CDR3 protein: CASSSTGSNQPQHF
J gene: TRBJ1-5
D gene: TRBD1
CDR3 length: 14
clone size: many
V gene: TRBV6-2/TRBV6-3

CDR3 DNA: TGCAGCGTTGAAGATCAGGACAGGGGACTCGGCTACACCTTC
CDR3 protein: CSVEDQDRGLGYTF
J gene: TRBJ1-2
D gene: TRBD1
CDR3 length: 14
clone size: many
V gene: TRBV29-1

CDR3 DNA: TGTGCCAGCAGCAAAACACTAGAGGACGAAACCACAGATACGCAGTATTTT
CDR3 protein: CASSKTLEDETTDTQYF
J gene: TRBJ2-3
D gene: NA
CDR3 length: 17
clone size: many
V gene: TRBV21-1

CDR3 DNA: TGCAGCGTTGAAGGACTAGCGGGAGCCACAGATACGCAGTATTTT
CDR3 protein: CSVEGLAGATDTQYF
J gene: TRBJ2-3
D gene: TRBD2
CDR3 length: 15
clone size: NA
V gene: TRBV29-1